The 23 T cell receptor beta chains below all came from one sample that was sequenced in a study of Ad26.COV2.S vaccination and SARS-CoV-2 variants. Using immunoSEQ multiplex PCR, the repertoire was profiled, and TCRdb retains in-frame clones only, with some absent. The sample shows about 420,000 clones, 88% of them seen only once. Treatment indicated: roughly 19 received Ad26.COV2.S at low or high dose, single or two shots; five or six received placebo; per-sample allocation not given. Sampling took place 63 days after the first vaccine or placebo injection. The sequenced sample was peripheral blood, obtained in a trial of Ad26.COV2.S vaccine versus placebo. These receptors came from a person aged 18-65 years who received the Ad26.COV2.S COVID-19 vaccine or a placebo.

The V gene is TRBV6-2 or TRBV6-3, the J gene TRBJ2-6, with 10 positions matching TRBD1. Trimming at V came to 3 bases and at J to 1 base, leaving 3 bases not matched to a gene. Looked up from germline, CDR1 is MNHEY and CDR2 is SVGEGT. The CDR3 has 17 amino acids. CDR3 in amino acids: CASSYRDRGSGANVLTF. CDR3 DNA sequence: TGTGCCAGCAGTTATCGGGACAGGGGATCTGGGGCCAACGTCCTGACTTTC.

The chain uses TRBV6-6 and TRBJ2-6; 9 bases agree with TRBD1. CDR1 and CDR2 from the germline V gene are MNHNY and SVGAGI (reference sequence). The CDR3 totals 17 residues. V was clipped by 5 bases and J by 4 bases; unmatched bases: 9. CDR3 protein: CASSQTGGSLGANVLTF. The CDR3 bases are TGTGCCAGCAGTCAGACAGGGGGGTCTCTAGGGGCCAACGTCCTGACTTTC.

DNA of the CDR3: TGTGCCAGCAGCTTAGAGTACCTGAACACTGAAGCTTTCTTT. Translating gives CASSLEYLNTEAFF. This rearrangement joins TRBV7-9 to TRBJ1-1; D gene uncertain. Trimming took off 1 base at V and 0 bases at J, with 6 bases between the two ends. Germline loops: CDR1 SEHNR, CDR2 FQNEAQ (reference sequence). The CDR3 is made up of 14 amino acids.

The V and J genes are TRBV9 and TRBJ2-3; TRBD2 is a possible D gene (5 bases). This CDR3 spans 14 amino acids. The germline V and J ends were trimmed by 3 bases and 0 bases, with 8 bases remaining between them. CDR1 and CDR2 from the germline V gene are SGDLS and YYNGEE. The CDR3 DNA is TGTGCCAGCAGCGACGGGATTAGCACAGATACGCAGTATTTT. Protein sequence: CASSDGISTDTQYF.

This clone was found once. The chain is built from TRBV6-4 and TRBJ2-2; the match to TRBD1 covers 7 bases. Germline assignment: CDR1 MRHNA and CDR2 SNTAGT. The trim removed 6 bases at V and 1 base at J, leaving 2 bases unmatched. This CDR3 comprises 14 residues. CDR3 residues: CASSQGVNTGELFF. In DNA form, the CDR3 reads TGTGCCAGCAGCCAGGGGGTGAACACCGGGGAGCTGTTTTTT.

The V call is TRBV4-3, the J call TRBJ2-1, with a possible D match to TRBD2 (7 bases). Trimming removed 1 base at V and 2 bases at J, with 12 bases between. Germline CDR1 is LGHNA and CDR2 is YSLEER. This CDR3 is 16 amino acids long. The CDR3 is CASSQVEGGAYNEQFF. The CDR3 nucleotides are TGCGCCAGCAGCCAAGTCGAGGGGGGGGCCTACAATGAGCAGTTCTTC.

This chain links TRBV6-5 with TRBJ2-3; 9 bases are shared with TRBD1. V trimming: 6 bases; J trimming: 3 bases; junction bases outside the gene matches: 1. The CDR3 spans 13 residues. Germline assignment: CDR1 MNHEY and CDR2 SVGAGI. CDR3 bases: TGTGCCAGCAGACAGGGGGCGACAGATACGCAGTATTTT. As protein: CASRQGATDTQYF.

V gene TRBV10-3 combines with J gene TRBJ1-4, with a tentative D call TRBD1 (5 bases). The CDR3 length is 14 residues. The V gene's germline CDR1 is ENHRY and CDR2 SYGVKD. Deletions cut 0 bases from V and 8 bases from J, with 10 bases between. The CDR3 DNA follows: TGTGCCATCAGTGAGTCAGGAGGGGACGAAAAACTGTTTTTT. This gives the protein CAISESGGDEKLFF.

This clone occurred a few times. The CDR3 region is CASSVGMNTEAFF. The CDR3 region has the DNA TGTGCCAGCAGCGTAGGTATGAACACTGAAGCTTTCTTT. The rearrangement uses TRBV9 and TRBJ1-1, with no clear D. Germline V CDR1 and CDR2: SGDLS, YYNGEE. Trimming took 0 bases from V and 0 from J, leaving 3 bases between them. There are 13 residues in the CDR3.

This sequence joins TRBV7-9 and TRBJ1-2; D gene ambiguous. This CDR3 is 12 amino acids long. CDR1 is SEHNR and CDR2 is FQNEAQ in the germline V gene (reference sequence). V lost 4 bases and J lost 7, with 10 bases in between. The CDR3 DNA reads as TGTGCCAGCAGCTCGACATGGCCTGGCTACACCTTC. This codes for CASSSTWPGYTF.

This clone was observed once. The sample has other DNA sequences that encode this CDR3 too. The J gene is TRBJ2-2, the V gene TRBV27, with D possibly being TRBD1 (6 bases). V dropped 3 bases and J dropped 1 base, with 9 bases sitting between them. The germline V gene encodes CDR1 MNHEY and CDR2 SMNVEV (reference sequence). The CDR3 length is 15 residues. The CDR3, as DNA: TGTGCCAGCAGTTTTTTGGGACAGAACACCGGGGAGCTGTTTTTT. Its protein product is CASSFLGQNTGELFF.

In nucleotides, the CDR3 is TGTGCCAGCAGCATAGGGACAGGGGCGGCCTACGAGCAGTACTTC. Its translation is CASSIGTGAAYEQYF. This chain uses TRBV5-4 with TRBJ2-7; 10 positions match TRBD1. This CDR3 has 15 residues. The germline V gene has CDR1 SGHNT and CDR2 YYREEE (reference sequence). With 4 bases clipped from V and 2 bases from J, the junction kept 6 bases outside the gene matches.

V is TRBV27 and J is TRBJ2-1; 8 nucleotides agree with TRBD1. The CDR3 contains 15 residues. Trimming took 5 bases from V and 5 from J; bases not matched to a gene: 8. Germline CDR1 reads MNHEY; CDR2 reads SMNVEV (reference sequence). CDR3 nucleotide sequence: TGTGCCAGCAGTCCGTACGGACAGGGTCACAATGAGCAGTTCTTC. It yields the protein CASSPYGQGHNEQFF.

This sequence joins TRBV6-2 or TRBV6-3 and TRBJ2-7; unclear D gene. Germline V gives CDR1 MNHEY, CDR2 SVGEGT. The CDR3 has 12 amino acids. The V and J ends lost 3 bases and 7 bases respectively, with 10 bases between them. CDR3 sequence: CASSYVAKEQYF. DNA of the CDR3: TGTGCCAGCAGTTATGTGGCTAAGGAGCAGTACTTC.

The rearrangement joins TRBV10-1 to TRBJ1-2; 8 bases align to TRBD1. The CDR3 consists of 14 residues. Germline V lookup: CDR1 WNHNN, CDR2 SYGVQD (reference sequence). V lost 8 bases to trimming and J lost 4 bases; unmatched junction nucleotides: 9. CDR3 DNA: TGCGCCAGCGCGACAGGGGCTCTAGGCTATGGCTACACCTTC. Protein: CASATGALGYGYTF.

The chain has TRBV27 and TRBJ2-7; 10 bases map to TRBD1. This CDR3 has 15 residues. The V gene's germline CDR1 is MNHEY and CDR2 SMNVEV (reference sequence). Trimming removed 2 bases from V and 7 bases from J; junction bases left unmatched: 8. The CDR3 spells CASSLETGGREEQYF. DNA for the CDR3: TGTGCCAGCAGTTTAGAGACAGGGGGCCGAGAAGAGCAGTACTTC.

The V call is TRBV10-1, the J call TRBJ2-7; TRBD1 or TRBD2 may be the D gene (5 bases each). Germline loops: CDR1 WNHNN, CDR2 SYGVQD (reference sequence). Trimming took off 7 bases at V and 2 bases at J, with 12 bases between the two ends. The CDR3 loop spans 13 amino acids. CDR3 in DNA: TGCGCCAGCAACCGGGACGGGGCCTACGAGCAGTACTTC. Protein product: CASNRDGAYEQYF.

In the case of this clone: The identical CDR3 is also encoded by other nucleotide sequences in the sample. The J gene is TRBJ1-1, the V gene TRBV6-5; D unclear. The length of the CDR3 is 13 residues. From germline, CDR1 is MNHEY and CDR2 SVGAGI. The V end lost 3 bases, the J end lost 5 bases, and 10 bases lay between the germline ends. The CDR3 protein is CASSYEGRTEAFF. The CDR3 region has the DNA TGTGCCAGCAGTTATGAGGGTCGGACTGAAGCTTTCTTT.

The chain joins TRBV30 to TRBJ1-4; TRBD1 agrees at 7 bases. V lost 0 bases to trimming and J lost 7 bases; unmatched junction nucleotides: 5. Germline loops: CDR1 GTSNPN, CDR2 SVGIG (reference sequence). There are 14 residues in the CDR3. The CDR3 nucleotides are TGTGCCTGGAGTGTGAACAGGGGTTCTGAAAAACTGTTTTTT. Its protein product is CAWSVNRGSEKLFF. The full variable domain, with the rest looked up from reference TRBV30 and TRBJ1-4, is SQTIHQWPATLVQPVGSPLSLECTVEGTSNPNLYWYRQAAGRGLQLLFYSVGIGQISSEVPQNLSASRPQDRQFILSSKKLLLSDSGFYLCAWSVNRGSEKLFFGSGTQLSVL.

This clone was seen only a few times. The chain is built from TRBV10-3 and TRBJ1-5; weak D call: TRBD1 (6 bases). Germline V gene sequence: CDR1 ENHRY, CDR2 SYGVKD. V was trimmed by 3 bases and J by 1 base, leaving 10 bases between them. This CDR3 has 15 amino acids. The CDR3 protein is CAISETGTSNQPQHF. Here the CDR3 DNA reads TGTGCCATCAGTGAAACCGGGACAAGCAATCAGCCCCAGCATTTT.

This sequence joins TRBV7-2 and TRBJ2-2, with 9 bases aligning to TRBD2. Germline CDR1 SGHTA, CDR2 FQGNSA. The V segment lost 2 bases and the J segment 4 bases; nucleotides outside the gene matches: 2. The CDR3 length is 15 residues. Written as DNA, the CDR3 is TGTGCCAGCAGCTTAATAGCGGGGGTCACCGGGGAGCTGTTTTTT. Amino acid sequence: CASSLIAGVTGELFF. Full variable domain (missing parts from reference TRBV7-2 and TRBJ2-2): GAGVSQSPSNKVTEKGKDVELRCDPISGHTALYWYRQSLGQGLEFLIYFQGNSAPDKSGLPSDRFSAERTGGSVSTLTIQRTQQEDSAVYLCASSLIAGVTGELFFGEGSRLTVL.

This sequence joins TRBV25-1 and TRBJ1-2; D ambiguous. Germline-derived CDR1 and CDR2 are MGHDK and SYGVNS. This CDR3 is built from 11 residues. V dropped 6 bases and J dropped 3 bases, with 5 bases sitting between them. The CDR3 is CASREDYGYTF. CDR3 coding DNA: TGTGCCAGCAGGGAGGACTATGGCTACACCTTC.

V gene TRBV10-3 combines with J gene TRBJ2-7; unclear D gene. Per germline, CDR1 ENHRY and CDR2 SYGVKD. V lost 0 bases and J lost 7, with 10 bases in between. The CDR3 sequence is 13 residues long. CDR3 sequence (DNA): TGTGCCATCAGTGAGTCAAGGGCGCGGGAGCAGTACTTC. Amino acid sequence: CAISESRAREQYF.